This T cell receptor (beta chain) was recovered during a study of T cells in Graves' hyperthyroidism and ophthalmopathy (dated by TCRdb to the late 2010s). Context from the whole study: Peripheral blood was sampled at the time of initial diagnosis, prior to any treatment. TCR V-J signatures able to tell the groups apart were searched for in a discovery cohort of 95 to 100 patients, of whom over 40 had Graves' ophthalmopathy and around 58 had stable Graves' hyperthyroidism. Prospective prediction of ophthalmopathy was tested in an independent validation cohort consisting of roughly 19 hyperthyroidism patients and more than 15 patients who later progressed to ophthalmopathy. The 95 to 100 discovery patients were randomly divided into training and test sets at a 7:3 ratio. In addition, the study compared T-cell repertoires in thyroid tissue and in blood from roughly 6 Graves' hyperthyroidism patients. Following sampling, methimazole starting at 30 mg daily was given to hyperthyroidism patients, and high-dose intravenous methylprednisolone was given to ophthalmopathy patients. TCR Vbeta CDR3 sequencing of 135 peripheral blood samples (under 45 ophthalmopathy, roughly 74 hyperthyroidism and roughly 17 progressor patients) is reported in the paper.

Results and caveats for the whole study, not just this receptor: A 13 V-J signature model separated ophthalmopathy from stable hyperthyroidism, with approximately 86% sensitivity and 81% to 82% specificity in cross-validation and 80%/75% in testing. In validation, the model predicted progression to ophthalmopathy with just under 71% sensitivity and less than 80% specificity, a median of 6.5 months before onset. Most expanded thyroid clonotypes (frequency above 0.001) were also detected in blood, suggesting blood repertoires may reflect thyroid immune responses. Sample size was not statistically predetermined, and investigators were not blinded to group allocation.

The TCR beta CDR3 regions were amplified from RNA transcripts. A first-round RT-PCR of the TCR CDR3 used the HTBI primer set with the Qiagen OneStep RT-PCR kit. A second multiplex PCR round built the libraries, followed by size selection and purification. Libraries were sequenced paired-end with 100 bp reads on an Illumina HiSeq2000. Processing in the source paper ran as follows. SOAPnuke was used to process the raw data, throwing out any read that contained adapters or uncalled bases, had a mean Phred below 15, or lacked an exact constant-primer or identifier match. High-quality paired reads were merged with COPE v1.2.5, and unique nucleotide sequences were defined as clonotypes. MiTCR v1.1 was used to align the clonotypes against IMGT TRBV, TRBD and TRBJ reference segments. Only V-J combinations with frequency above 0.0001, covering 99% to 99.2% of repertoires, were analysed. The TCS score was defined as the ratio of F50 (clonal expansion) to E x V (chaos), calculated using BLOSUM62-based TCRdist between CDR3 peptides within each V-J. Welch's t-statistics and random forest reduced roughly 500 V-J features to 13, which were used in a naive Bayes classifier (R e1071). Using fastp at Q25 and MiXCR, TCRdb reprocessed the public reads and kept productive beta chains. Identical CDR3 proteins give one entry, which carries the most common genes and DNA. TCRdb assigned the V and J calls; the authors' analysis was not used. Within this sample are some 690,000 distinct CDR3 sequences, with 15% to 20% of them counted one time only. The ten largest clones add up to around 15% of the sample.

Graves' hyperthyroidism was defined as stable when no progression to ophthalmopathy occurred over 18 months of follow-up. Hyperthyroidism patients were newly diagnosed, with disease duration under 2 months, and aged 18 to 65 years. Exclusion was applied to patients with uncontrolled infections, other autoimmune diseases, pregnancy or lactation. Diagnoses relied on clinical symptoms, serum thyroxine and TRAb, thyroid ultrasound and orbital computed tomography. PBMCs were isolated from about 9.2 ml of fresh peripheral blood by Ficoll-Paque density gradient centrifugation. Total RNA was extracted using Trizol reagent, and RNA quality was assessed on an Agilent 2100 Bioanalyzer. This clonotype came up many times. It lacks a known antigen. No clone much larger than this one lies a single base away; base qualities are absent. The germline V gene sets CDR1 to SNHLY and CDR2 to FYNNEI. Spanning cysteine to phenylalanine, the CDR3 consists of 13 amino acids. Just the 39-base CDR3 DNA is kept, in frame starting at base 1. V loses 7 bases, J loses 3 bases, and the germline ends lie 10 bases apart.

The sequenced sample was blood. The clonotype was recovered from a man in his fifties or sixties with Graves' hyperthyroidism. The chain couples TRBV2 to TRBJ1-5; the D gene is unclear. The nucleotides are TGTGCCAGCACCAATGGCTTCAATCAGCCCCAGCATTTT. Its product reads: CASTNGFNQPQHF.